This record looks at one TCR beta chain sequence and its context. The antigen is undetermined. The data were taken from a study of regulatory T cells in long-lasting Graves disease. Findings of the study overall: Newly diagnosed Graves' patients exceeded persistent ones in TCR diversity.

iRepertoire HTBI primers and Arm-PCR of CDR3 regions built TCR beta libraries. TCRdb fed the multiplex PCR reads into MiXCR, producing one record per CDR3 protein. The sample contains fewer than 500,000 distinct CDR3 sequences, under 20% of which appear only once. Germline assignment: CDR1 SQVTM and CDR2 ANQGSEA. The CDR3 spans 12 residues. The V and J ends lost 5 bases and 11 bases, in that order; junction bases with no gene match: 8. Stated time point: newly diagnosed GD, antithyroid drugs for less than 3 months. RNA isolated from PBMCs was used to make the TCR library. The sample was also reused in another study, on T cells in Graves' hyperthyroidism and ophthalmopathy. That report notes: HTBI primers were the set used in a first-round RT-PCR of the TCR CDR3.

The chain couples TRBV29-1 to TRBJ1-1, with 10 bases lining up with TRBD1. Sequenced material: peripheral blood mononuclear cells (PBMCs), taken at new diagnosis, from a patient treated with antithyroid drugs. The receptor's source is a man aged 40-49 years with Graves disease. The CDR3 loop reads CSVPPGQGRAFF. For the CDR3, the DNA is TGCAGCGTTCCTCCGGGACAGGGGCGGGCTTTCTTT.